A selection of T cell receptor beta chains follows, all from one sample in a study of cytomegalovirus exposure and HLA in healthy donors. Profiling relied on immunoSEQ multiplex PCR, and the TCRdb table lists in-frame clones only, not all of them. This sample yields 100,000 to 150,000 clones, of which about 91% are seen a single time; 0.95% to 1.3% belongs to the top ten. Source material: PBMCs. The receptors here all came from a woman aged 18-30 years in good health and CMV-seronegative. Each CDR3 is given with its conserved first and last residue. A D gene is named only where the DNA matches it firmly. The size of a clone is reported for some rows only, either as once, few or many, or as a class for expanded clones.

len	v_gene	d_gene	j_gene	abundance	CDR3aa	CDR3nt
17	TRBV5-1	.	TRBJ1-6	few	CASSLRIQGDYNSPLHF	TGCGCCAGCAGCTTGAGGATACAAGGAGACTATAATTCACCCCTCCACTTT
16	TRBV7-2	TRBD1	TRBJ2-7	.	CASSLQTGFGGYEQYF	TGTGCCAGCAGCTTACAGACAGGGTTCGGAGGCTACGAGCAGTACTTC
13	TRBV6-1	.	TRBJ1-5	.	CASTDSYNQPQHF	TGTGCCAGCACAGACAGTTATAATCAGCCCCAGCATTTT
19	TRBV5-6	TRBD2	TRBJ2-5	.	CASSFSAWTSESRVETQYF	TGTGCCAGCAGCTTCTCGGCTTGGACTAGCGAAAGTAGAGTGGAGACCCAGTACTTC
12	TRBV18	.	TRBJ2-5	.	CASSPPGETQYF	TGTGCCAGCTCACCACCGGGCGAGACCCAGTACTTC
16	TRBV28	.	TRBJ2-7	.	CASSTRDTRPLYEQYF	TGTGCCAGCAGTACCAGGGACACCCGTCCTTTGTACGAGCAGTACTTC
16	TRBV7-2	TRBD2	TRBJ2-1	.	CASSIASGRTNNEQFF	TGTGCCAGCAGCATCGCTAGCGGGAGGACCAACAATGAGCAGTTCTTC
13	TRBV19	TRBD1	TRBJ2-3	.	CASVGQSTDTQYF	TGTGCCAGTGTGGGACAGAGCACAGATACGCAGTATTTT
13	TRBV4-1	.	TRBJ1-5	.	CASSQEGAKPQHF	TGCGCCAGCAGCCAAGAAGGGGCAAAGCCCCAGCATTTT
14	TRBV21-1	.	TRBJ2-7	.	CASSTRGQTGEQYF	TGTGCCAGCAGCACTCGCGGGCAAACAGGGGAGCAGTACTTC
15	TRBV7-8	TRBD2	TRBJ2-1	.	CASLGAGGPHNEQFF	TGTGCCAGCTTAGGTGCGGGAGGGCCCCACAATGAGCAGTTCTTC
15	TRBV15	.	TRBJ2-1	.	CATSRDRTWGVEQFF	TGTGCCACCAGCAGAGATAGGACCTGGGGAGTAGAGCAGTTCTTC
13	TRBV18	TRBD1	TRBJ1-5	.	CASSPDREQPQHF	TGTGCCAGCTCCCCGGACAGGGAACAGCCCCAGCATTTT
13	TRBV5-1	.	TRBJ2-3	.	CASSLSEADTQYF	TGCGCCAGCAGCTTGTCCGAGGCAGATACGCAGTATTTT
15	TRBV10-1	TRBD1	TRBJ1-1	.	CASSDGRGPYTEAFF	TGCGCCAGCAGTGATGGCAGGGGGCCCTACACTGAAGCTTTCTTT
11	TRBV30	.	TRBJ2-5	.	CAWSAREEQYF	TGTGCCTGGAGTGCCAGGGAGGAGCAGTACTTC
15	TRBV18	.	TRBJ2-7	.	CASSARQALIYEQYF	TGTGCCAGCTCAGCCCGACAGGCTCTCATCTACGAGCAGTACTTC
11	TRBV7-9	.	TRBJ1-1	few	CASSLGGEAFF	TGTGCCAGCAGCTTAGGGGGCGAAGCTTTCTTT
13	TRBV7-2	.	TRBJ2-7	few	CASSLVGPDEQYF	TGTGCCAGCAGCTTAGTTGGGCCGGACGAGCAGTACTTC
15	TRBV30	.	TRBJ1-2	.	CAWSVRISDSHGYTF	TGTGCCTGGAGTGTACGAATTTCGGACTCACATGGCTACACCTTC